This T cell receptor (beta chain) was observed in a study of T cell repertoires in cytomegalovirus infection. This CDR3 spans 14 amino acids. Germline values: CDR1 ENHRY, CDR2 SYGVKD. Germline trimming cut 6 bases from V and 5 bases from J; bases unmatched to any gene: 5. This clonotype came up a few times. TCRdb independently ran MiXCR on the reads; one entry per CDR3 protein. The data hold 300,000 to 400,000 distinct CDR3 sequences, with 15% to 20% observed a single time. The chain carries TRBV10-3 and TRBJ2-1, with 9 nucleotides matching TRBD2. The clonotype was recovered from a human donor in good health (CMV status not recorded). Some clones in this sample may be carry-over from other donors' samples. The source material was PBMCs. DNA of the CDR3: TGTGCCATCAGACCCGGGACTAGCAACAATGAGCAGTTCTTC. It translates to CAIRPGTSNNEQFF.